The 6 T cell receptor beta chains below come from one sample, sequenced in a study of T cell responses to AZD1222 COVID-19 vaccine. Measured with immunoSEQ multiplex PCR; TCRdb has only the in-frame clones, and not every one. This table holds roughly 29,000 clones, over 90% found once. The sequencing used peripheral blood, collected on day 0 of AZD1222 vaccination. The source of these receptors is an adult in good health.

The CDR3 here is CSVPNEAGYTF. The CDR3 bases are TGCAGCGTTCCTAATGAGGCTGGCTACACCTTC. This chain links TRBV29-1 with TRBJ1-2, with D uncertain. Trimming removed 5 bases at V and 7 bases at J, with 11 bases between. The length of the CDR3 is 11 residues. From germline, CDR1 is SQVTM and CDR2 ANQGSEA.

The chain uses TRBV12-3 or TRBV12-4 and TRBJ1-1; D remains unclear. CDR3 length: 13 residues. V was clipped by 1 base and J by 1 base, with 4 bases between them. In nucleotides, the CDR3 is TGTGCCAGCAGTTTAGGGAAGAACACTGAAGCTTTCTTT. Residues: CASSLGKNTEAFF.

The chain couples TRBV5-4 to TRBJ1-1, with TRBD1 matching over 7 bases. Trimming cost V 0 bases and J 3 bases; bases outside gene matches: 2. The germline CDR1 and CDR2 sequences are SGHNT and YYREEE (reference sequence). The CDR3 covers 14 residues. The CDR3 DNA reads TGTGCCAGCAGCTTGGCAGGGGGGGACACTGAAGCTTTCTTT. Translation gives CASSLAGGDTEAFF. Filled out from reference TRBV5-4 and TRBJ1-1, the complete variable domain reads ETGVTQSPTHLIKTRGQQVTLRCSSQSGHNTVSWYQQALGQGPQFIFQYYREEENGRGNFPPRFSGLQFPNYSSELNVNALELDDSALYLCASSLAGGDTEAFFGQGTRLTVV.

The chain carries TRBV10-3 and TRBJ2-5, with 8 nucleotides matching TRBD2. With V trimmed by 7 bases and J by 3 bases, 13 bases remained unmatched. The CDR3 covers 16 residues. From germline, CDR1 is ENHRY and CDR2 SYGVKD. The CDR3 sequence: CAIKGSGRGEEETQYF. CDR3 in DNA: TGTGCCATCAAAGGGAGCGGGAGAGGGGAGGAAGAGACCCAGTACTTC.

The chain joins TRBV11-2 to TRBJ2-1; 10 bases are a match to TRBD2. The V gene end was trimmed by 1 base and the J gene end by 7 bases; junction bases not matched to a gene: 4. CDR3 length equals 15 residues. Germline values: CDR1 SGHAT, CDR2 FQNNGV. As DNA, the CDR3 is TGTGCCAGCAGCTTAGGAATAGCGGGAGGAAATGAGCAGTTCTTC. Residues: CASSLGIAGGNEQFF.

The chain has TRBV6-5 and TRBJ1-2; a possible D gene is TRBD1 (6 bases). V was shortened by 6 bases and J by 6 bases, with 14 bases between the two germline ends. Germline values: CDR1 MNHEY, CDR2 SVGAGI. CDR3 length: 13 amino acids. CDR3: CASRLQGSHGYTF. The CDR3 nucleotides read TGTGCCAGCAGATTACAGGGATCCCATGGCTACACCTTC.